This entry lists 4 T cell receptor beta chains sequenced from one sample in a study of graft-versus-host responses after intestinal transplantation. Only in-frame clones appear in the TCRdb table, and some are missing; sequencing was by immunoSEQ multiplex PCR. This table holds about 90,000 clones, about four fifths found once. What these receptors recognize is not known. Sample: unstimulated CD4+ T cells sorted from spleen or lymph node cells, taken before intestinal transplant. These receptors all come from a human donor who received an intestinal transplant.

The chain is built from TRBV6-6 and TRBJ2-5, with TRBD1 identical over 9 bases. With V trimmed by 7 bases and J by 5 bases, 14 bases remained unmatched. From germline, CDR1 is MNHNY and CDR2 SVGAGI (reference sequence). The CDR3 length is 16 residues. CDR3 nucleotide sequence: TGTGCCAGCACTAGGGGGACAGGGTTTGGGAGGGAGACCCAGTACTTC. Amino acids: CASTRGTGFGRETQYF.

V gene TRBV18 combines with J gene TRBJ1-6; 10 nucleotides align to TRBD1. Germline V gene sequence: CDR1 KGHSH, CDR2 LQKENI. The CDR3 length is 14 residues. Germline trimming cut 3 bases from V and 10 bases from J; bases unmatched to any gene: 3. This CDR3 is CASSPGTGESPLHF. The CDR3 bases are TGTGCCAGCTCACCCGGGACAGGGGAATCACCCCTCCACTTT.

This chain connects TRBV6-1 to TRBJ2-7, with 9 bases fitting TRBD1. J was trimmed by 2 bases and V by 7 bases; bases with no gene match: 9. Germline CDR1 and CDR2: MNHNS and SASEGT. The CDR3 length is 15 residues. The CDR3 DNA sequence: TGTGCCAGCACCCCGAGCCGGACAGGGGCCTACGAGCAGTACTTC. Translated, it gives CASTPSRTGAYEQYF.

This chain connects TRBV15 to TRBJ2-5; 12 bases are a match to TRBD2. The length of the CDR3 is 18 residues. Germline V gene lookup returns CDR1 LNHNV and CDR2 YYDKDF (reference sequence). Trimming cost V 3 bases and J 2 bases; bases outside gene matches: 10. The CDR3 loop is CATSRRGLAGGLQETQYF. For the CDR3, the DNA is TGTGCCACCAGCAGGAGGGGGCTAGCGGGGGGGTTACAAGAGACCCAGTACTTC.